This TCR beta chain originates from a study of blood T cell repertoires in COVID-19. Germline assignment: CDR1 SGDLS and CDR2 YYNGEE. This CDR3 has 15 residues. Unmatched junction bases numbered 7, after V lost 3 bases and J lost 3 bases. Study processing details: From reference gene primer amplification, estimates of nucleated cell counts were derived. The protocol was immunoSEQ multiplex PCR, while the TCRdb copy is restricted to in-frame clones and leaves out a portion. V and J calls and clone size are copied from that table; D and trimming were computed from the DNA. The table has hundreds of thousands of clones, around 90% seen once.

Sequenced: peripheral blood. The TCR was taken from a man aged 18 to 30 with active or convalescent COVID-19. The chain links TRBV9 to TRBJ1-2; TRBD1 aligns across 8 bases. CDR3 loop: CASSATGGLDYGYTF. The CDR3 DNA reads as TGTGCCAGCAGCGCCACAGGGGGGCTGGACTATGGCTACACCTTC.